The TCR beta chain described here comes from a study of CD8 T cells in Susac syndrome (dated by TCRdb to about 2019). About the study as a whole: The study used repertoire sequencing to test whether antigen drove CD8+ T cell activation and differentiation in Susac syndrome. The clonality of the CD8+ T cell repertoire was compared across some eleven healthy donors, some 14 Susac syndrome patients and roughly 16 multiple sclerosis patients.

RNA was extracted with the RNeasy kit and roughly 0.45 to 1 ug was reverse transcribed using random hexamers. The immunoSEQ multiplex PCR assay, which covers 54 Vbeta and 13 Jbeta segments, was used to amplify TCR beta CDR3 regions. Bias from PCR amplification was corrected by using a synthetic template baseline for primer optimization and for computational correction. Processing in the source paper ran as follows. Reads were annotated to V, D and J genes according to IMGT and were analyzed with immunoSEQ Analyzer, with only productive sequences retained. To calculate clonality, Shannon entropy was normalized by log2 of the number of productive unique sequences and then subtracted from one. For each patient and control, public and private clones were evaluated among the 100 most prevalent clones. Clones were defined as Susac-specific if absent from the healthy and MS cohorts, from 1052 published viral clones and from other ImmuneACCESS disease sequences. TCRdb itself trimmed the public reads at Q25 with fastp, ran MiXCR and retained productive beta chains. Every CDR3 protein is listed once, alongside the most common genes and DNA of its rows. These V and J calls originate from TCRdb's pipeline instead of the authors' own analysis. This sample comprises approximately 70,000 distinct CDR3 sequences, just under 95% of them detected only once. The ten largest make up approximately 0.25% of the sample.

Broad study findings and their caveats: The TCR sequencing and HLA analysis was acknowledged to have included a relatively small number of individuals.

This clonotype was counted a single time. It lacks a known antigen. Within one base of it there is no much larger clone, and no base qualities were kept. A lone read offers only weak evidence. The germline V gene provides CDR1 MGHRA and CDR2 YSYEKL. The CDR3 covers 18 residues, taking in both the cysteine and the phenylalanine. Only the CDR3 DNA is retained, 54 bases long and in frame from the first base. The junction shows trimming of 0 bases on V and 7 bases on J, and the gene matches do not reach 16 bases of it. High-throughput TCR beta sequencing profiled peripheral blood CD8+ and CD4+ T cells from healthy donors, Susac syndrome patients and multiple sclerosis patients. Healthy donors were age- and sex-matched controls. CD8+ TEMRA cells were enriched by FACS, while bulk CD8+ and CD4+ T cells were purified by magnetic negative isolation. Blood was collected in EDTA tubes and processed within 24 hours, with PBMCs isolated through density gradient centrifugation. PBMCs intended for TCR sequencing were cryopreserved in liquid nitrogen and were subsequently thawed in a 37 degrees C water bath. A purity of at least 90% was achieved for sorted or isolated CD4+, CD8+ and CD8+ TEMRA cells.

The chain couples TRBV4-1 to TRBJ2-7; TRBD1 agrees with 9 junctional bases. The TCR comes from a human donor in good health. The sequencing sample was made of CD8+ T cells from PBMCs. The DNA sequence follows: TGCGCCAGCAGCCAAGACTTTGGGGGACAGGGTAGGATCTGGGAGCAGTACTTC. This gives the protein CASSQDFGGQGRIWEQYF.